These 25 T cell receptor beta chains originate from one sample sequenced in a study of cytomegalovirus exposure and HLA in healthy donors. A multiplex PCR was run with 60 Vbeta primers and 13 Jbeta primers. The data were produced by immunoSEQ multiplex PCR, yet TCRdb's version contains in-frame clones alone and is incomplete. In the table there are around 150,000 clones, over 60% of which are singletons. Source material: PBMCs. These receptors all come from a man between 35 and 55 years old in good health and CMV-seronegative.

The chain links TRBV7-3 to TRBJ2-3, with 7 bases lining up with TRBD1. The CDR3 loop spans 15 amino acids. V shed 2 bases and J 6 bases; nucleotides not matched to a gene: 8. Per germline, CDR1 SGHTA and CDR2 FQGTGA. The CDR3 spells CASSLFSGGRDTQYF. CDR3 nucleotide sequence: TGTGCCAGCAGCTTATTTTCAGGGGGAAGGGATACGCAGTATTTT.

This chain uses TRBV19 with TRBJ2-3, with D hard to call. This CDR3 is 13 amino acids long. The ends were cut back, 1 base at V and 1 base at J, with 3 bases in the middle. Germline V gives CDR1 LNHDA, CDR2 SQIVND (reference sequence). CDR3 nucleotides: TGTGCCAGTAGTATAGGAGGCACAGATACGCAGTATTTT. It specifies CASSIGGTDTQYF.

A single count supports this clone. V and J are TRBV2 and TRBJ1-2; perhaps TRBD1 as D (6 bases). Germline values: CDR1 SNHLY, CDR2 FYNNEI. This CDR3 spans 15 amino acids. V was clipped by 2 bases and J by 3 bases, with 13 bases between them. As DNA, the CDR3 is TGTGCCAGCAGTGAAAGTAGGGGGGGACACTATGGCTACACCTTC. This sequence encodes CASSESRGGHYGYTF.

The rearrangement joins TRBV7-2 to TRBJ1-1, with 9 bases fitting TRBD1. V was pared by 5 bases and J by 2 bases, with 12 bases of the junction left unmatched. The germline V gene has CDR1 SGHTA and CDR2 FQGNSA. The CDR3 extends over 17 amino acids. CDR3 loop: CASSRSGTGIRNTEAFF. The CDR3, as DNA: TGTGCCAGCAGCCGTTCCGGGACAGGGATACGCAACACTGAAGCTTTCTTT.

The chain joins TRBV5-4 to TRBJ2-7, with D perhaps TRBD1 (6 bases). CDR3 size: 15 residues. Trimming took off 0 bases at V and 1 base at J, with 11 bases between the two ends. Germline V gives CDR1 SGHNT, CDR2 YYREEE (reference sequence). The CDR3 DNA sequence: TGTGCCAGCAGCTTGGGGCAGGGGACATCCTACGAGCAGTACTTC. Its protein is CASSLGQGTSYEQYF.

This sequence joins TRBV5-1 and TRBJ1-1, with D unclear. CDR3 length: 15 amino acids. V was pared by 0 bases and J by 4 bases, with 13 bases between. CDR1 is SGHRS, CDR2 YFSETQ, per germline. The CDR3 DNA follows: TGCGCCAGCAGCTTGGGATTCGGGTTGCCCACTGAAGCTTTCTTT. It encodes CASSLGFGLPTEAFF.

The chain uses TRBV29-1 and TRBJ2-1, with 7 bases identical to TRBD2. V was clipped by 4 bases and J by 7 bases; unmatched bases: 10. Germline CDR1 reads SQVTM; CDR2 reads ANQGSEA. The CDR3 spans 14 residues. CDR3 sequence (DNA): TGCAGCGTTGGGGGGGGGAGCCGACAGAATGAGCAGTTCTTC. It codes for CSVGGGSRQNEQFF.

This clone is a singleton in its sample. The chain recombines TRBV7-2 with TRBJ1-2, with a tentative D call TRBD1 (5 bases). V shed 7 bases and J shed 8 bases, with 14 bases lying between them. This CDR3 has 12 residues. Germline V gene lookup returns CDR1 SGHTA and CDR2 FQGNSA. CDR3 residues: CASTMKGNGYTF. CDR3 nucleotide sequence: TGTGCCAGCACCATGAAGGGGAACGGCTACACCTTC. The variable domain in full, completed from reference TRBV7-2 and TRBJ1-2, reads GAGVSQSPSNKVTEKGKDVELRCDPISGHTALYWYRQSLGQGLEFLIYFQGNSAPDKSGLPSDRFSAERTGGSVSTLTIQRTQQEDSAVYLCASTMKGNGYTFGSGTRLTVV.

The rearrangement uses TRBV5-1 and TRBJ2-1, with 10 bases identical to TRBD1. This CDR3 has 17 residues. Germline loops: CDR1 SGHRS, CDR2 YFSETQ. J lost 0 bases, V lost 4 bases, and 7 bases had no gene match. The CDR3 reads CASSTGTGAASYNEQFF. The CDR3 nucleotides are TGCGCCAGCAGCACCGGGACAGGGGCTGCCTCCTACAATGAGCAGTTCTTC.

The chain joins TRBV4-3 to TRBJ2-2; TRBD2 might be the D (6 bases). Trimming removed 6 bases from V and 1 base from J, with 18 bases in between. This CDR3 region has 17 residues. Germline assignment: CDR1 LGHNA and CDR2 YSLEER. The CDR3 region has the DNA TGCGCCAGCAGTCACAACGCCAGAGCGGGGAACACCGGGGAGCTGTTTTTT. Its protein is CASSHNARAGNTGELFF.

This clone turned up a few times. The V and J genes are TRBV5-1 and TRBJ1-2; the D is unclear. The CDR3 covers 13 residues. CDR1 and CDR2 from the germline V gene are SGHRS and YFSETQ. The germline V and J ends were trimmed by 0 bases and 6 bases, with 9 bases remaining between them. In nucleotides, the CDR3 is TGCGCCAGCAGCTTGGCCACCGAGGATGGCTACACCTTC. The encoded protein is CASSLATEDGYTF.

A note on this clone: The same CDR3 arises from other DNA sequences in this sample as well. The rearrangement joins TRBV11-2 to TRBJ1-2; TRBD1 agrees at 8 bases. This CDR3 is 15 amino acids long. The J segment lost 1 base and the V segment lost 5 bases, leaving 6 bases of the junction unmatched. Germline V CDR1 and CDR2: SGHAT, FQNNGV. The DNA for the CDR3 is TGTGCCAGCAGCCCCCGGACAGGGAGTAACTATGGCTACACCTTC. Translated, it gives CASSPRTGSNYGYTF.

This clone was picked up a small number of times. The rearrangement uses TRBV5-1 and TRBJ2-1; 9 nucleotides line up with TRBD2. The CDR3 extends over 15 amino acids. V lost 4 bases to trimming and J lost 6 bases; unmatched junction nucleotides: 8. Germline V gene lookup returns CDR1 SGHRS and CDR2 YFSETQ. The DNA of the CDR3 is TGCGCCAGCAGCCCGGAGACTAGCGGAGGCAATGAGCAGTTCTTC. It translates to CASSPETSGGNEQFF. The full variable domain, completed using reference TRBV5-1 and TRBJ2-1, is KAGVTQTPRYLIKTRGQQVTLSCSPISGHRSVSWYQQTPGQGLQFLFEYFSETQRNKGNFPGRFSGRQFSNSRSEMNVSTLELGDSALYLCASSPETSGGNEQFFGPGTRLTVL.

Worth noting for this clone: One end of the junction is discordant with germline, which a read error may explain. The V gene is TRBV29-1, the J gene TRBJ1-6, with TRBD1 matching 9 bases. Germline assignment: CDR1 SQVTM and CDR2 ANQGSEA. This CDR3 is 12 amino acids long. The DNA for the CDR3 is TGCAGCGCCGGTGAGGGGCGGGACAGGGAGTACTTT. Protein sequence: CSAGEGRDREYF.

This chain links TRBV7-8 with TRBJ2-2, with TRBD1 matching 8 bases. There are 16 residues in the CDR3. Per germline, CDR1 SGHVS and CDR2 FQNEAQ. The ends lost 4 bases at V and 1 base at J; junction bases unmatched: 5. The CDR3 nucleotides are TGTGCCAGCAGCTCGTGGGGGACAGGGAACACCGGGGAGCTGTTTTTT. This gives the protein CASSSWGTGNTGELFF.

J is TRBJ2-1 and V is TRBV30; 11 positions agree with TRBD2. The CDR3 loop spans 14 amino acids. Trimming took 2 bases from V and 16 from J; bases not matched to a gene: 13. Germline assignment: CDR1 GTSNPN and CDR2 SVGIG (reference sequence). Here the CDR3 reads CAWSRLTSGSPLFF. DNA of the CDR3: TGTGCCTGGAGTCGGCTCACTAGCGGGAGTCCCTTATTCTTC.

The chain couples TRBV5-1 to TRBJ2-1, with 14 bases identical to TRBD2. The V and J ends lost 2 bases and 7 bases, in that order; junction bases with no gene match: 8. The CDR3 has 17 amino acids. Germline CDR1 is SGHRS and CDR2 is YFSETQ. For the CDR3, the DNA is TGCGCCAGCAGCTTAACGGCCGGACTAGCGGGAGGAAATGAGCAGTTCTTC. It yields the protein CASSLTAGLAGGNEQFF.

V and J are TRBV14 and TRBJ2-7; D uncertain. CDR1 is SGHDN and CDR2 is FVKESK in the germline V gene. Trimming removed 0 bases from V and 6 bases from J, with 6 bases in between. This CDR3 spans 12 amino acids. The CDR3 loop reads CASSQDVREQYF. The DNA for the CDR3 is TGTGCCAGCAGCCAAGATGTCCGCGAGCAGTACTTC.

The gene calls are TRBV30 and TRBJ2-3; TRBD1 matches 9 bases. The V and J ends lost 3 bases and 3 bases, in that order; junction bases with no gene match: 7. Germline CDR1 and CDR2: GTSNPN and SVGIG (reference sequence). The CDR3 has 15 amino acids. The CDR3 nucleotides read TGTGCCTGGAGGTACACAGGGGGCAGAACAGATACGCAGTATTTT. Translation: CAWRYTGGRTDTQYF.

The chain links TRBV7-9 to TRBJ1-4, with a weak D call TRBD1 (6 bases). In germline, CDR1 is SEHNR, CDR2 FQNEAQ (reference sequence). V gave up 5 bases and J gave up 5 bases, with 24 bases separating them. The CDR3 is 18 residues long. The CDR3 coding sequence is TGTGCCAGCAGCCGTACTACCTTCTACAGGGTAGAGAATGAAAAACTGTTTTTT. Protein: CASSRTTFYRVENEKLFF.

The chain uses TRBV5-4 and TRBJ2-1; 14 bases match TRBD2. This CDR3 spans 16 amino acids. Germline lookup yields CDR1 SGHNT and CDR2 YYREEE (reference sequence). With V trimmed by 4 bases and J by 8 bases, 8 bases remained unmatched. The CDR3 nucleotides read TGTGCCAGCAGCCCCGGGACTAGCGGGAGAAAAGATGAGCAGTTCTTC. Its translation: CASSPGTSGRKDEQFF.

CDR3: CAAGRGDEQYF. Written as DNA, the CDR3 is TGTGCCGCAGGGAGGGGTGACGAGCAGTACTTC. The chain links TRBV30 to TRBJ2-7; 7 nucleotides line up with TRBD2. The V and J ends lost 8 bases and 5 bases, in that order; junction bases with no gene match: 6. The CDR3 contains 11 residues. Per the germline V gene, CDR1 is GTSNPN and CDR2 is SVGIG (reference sequence).

This chain uses TRBV5-1 with TRBJ2-2; 7 nucleotides agree with TRBD2. CDR1 and CDR2 (germline): SGHRS, YFSETQ. With 0 bases clipped from V and 3 bases from J, the junction kept 5 bases outside the gene matches. The CDR3 is made up of 16 amino acids. CDR3: CASSLVGGSYTGELFF. The CDR3 DNA sequence: TGCGCCAGCAGCTTGGTTGGCGGGAGCTACACCGGGGAGCTGTTTTTT.

V is TRBV6-1 and J is TRBJ2-1, with D possibly matching TRBD1 (5 bases). Per germline, CDR1 MNHNS and CDR2 SASEGT. This CDR3 has 13 residues. Trimming stripped 11 bases from V and 8 bases from J, with 19 bases between. CDR3 sequence (DNA): TGTGCCTCCTTTAGGGGATGGTTGGATGAGCAGTTCTTC. It specifies CASFRGWLDEQFF.

The chain is built from TRBV5-6 and TRBJ2-2; a possible D gene is TRBD1 (6 bases). In germline, CDR1 is SGHDT, CDR2 YYEEEE. V lost 2 bases and J 1 base, leaving 18 bases between the germline ends. The CDR3 covers 18 residues. For the CDR3, the DNA is TGTGCCAGCAGCTTTCGCTGGTCGACAGGAAGGAACACCGGGGAGCTGTTTTTT. The encoded protein is CASSFRWSTGRNTGELFF.